This T cell receptor (beta chain) was found in a study of prognosis after radiotherapy for stage I lung cancer. Study-wide results and limits: Differing TRBV and TRBJ gene usage was reportedly seen between patients with and without metastases.

This CDR3 contains 15 residues. Per germline, CDR1 SEHNR and CDR2 FQNEAQ (reference sequence). V was shortened by 4 bases and J by 3 bases, with 16 bases between the two germline ends. Two-round multiplex PCR on genomic DNA was the method by which TCR beta CDR3 was amplified. Gene-specific TRBV and TRBJ primers were used in PCR round one. TCRdb independently ran MiXCR on the multiplex PCR reads; one entry per CDR3 protein. The table records about 18,000 distinct CDR3 sequences, 50% to 60% of them present only once. A remark on this clonotype: Antigen: not known.

The sequence derives from a donor over 45 with non-small cell lung cancer. Sequencing used PBMCs, obtained before or after stereotactic body radiation therapy (not recorded which). The V gene is TRBV7-9, the J gene TRBJ2-7; D is uncertain. The CDR3 loop reads CASSSDLSRYYEQYF. CDR3 DNA: TGTGCCAGCAGCTCCGACTTGTCGCGGTACTACGAGCAGTACTTC.